A single sample is the source of the 27 T cell receptor beta chains below, sequenced in a study of sequential checkpoint blockade in melanoma. Regarding treatment: randomized to nivolumab then ipilimumab (arm A) or the reverse (arm B). Only in-frame clones appear in the TCRdb table, and some are missing; sequencing was by immunoSEQ multiplex PCR. This table has 5,500 to 7,000 clones, approximately 21% appearing once. Here the sequenced sample was tumor tissue (inferred from file names), taken from a patient given nivolumab and ipilimumab in sequence. All receptors come from a human donor with melanoma.

The sample holds a few counts of this clone. The V call is TRBV28, the J call TRBJ2-7; TRBD2 aligns across 7 bases. The CDR3 sequence is 15 residues long. V dropped 5 bases and J dropped 11; count of bases not matched to a gene: 18. From germline, CDR1 is MDHEN and CDR2 SYDVKM. In nucleotides, the CDR3 is TGTGCCAGCAGTAACAGGTTTGAGGGACTAACGAGTAAGTACTTC. This gives the protein CASSNRFEGLTSKYF. Together with reference TRBV28 and TRBJ2-7, the CDR3 gives the full variable domain: DVKVTQSSRYLVKRTGEKVFLECVQDMDHENMFWYRQDPGLGLRLIYFSYDVKMKEKGDIPEGYSVSREKKERFSLILESASTNQTSMYLCASSNRFEGLTSKYFGPGTRLTVT.

This clone was seen a handful of times. V gene TRBV9 combines with J gene TRBJ2-2; D is undetermined. Germline V lookup: CDR1 SGDLS, CDR2 YYNGEE. CDR3 size: 12 residues. Between the trimmed V and J ends, which lost 0 bases and 3 bases, there was a span of 0 bases. The DNA of the CDR3 is TGTGCCAGCAGCGTAGACACCGGGGAGCTGTTTTTT. Protein product: CASSVDTGELFF.

This clone was detected a few times. The rearrangement links TRBV28 to TRBJ2-4, with TRBD2 as a possible D gene (6 bases). CDR3 length: 16 amino acids. Germline loops: CDR1 MDHEN, CDR2 SYDVKM. With 6 bases removed from V and 0 bases from J, the gap between germline ends came to 15 bases. The chain's CDR3 is CASSLGGYLAKNIQYF. Written as DNA, the CDR3 is TGTGCCAGCAGCCTGGGGGGATACCTAGCCAAAAACATTCAGTACTTC.

This chain connects TRBV14 to TRBJ2-7; 8 bases align to TRBD2. The V and J ends lost 5 bases and 0 bases, in that order; junction bases with no gene match: 6. Germline loops: CDR1 SGHDN, CDR2 FVKESK. The CDR3 totals 15 residues. This chain's CDR3 is CASSTGGAISYEQYF. In DNA form, the CDR3 reads TGTGCCAGCAGCACCGGGGGGGCGATCTCCTACGAGCAGTACTTC.

The rearrangement links TRBV18 to TRBJ2-7, with 8 bases identical to TRBD2. CDR1 and CDR2 (germline): KGHSH, LQKENI. The junction had 2 bases not matched to a gene; V was cut back by 4 bases and J by 3 bases. The CDR3 covers 13 residues. CDR3 sequence: CASSLAGIYEQYF. The CDR3 DNA reads TGTGCCAGCTCACTAGCGGGAATCTACGAGCAGTACTTC.

This clone was detected only a few times. This chain joins TRBV6-8 and TRBJ1-2, with D hard to call. The CDR3 runs 13 residues. Trimming removed 5 bases from V and 10 bases from J, with 17 bases in between. Germline V gene sequence: CDR1 MNHGY, CDR2 SAAAGT. CDR3 loop: CASSDSGRRVYTF. The CDR3 DNA sequence: TGTGCCAGCAGTGATTCCGGCCGCCGGGTCTACACCTTC.

The rearrangement uses TRBV5-1 and TRBJ1-4, with D hard to call. Germline CDR1 SGHRS, CDR2 YFSETQ. V lost 4 bases and J 7 bases, leaving 14 bases between the germline ends. This CDR3 region has 14 residues. For the CDR3, the DNA is TGCGCCAGCAGCCCGTCAGGAGCCTCTGAAAAACTGTTTTTT. Translation: CASSPSGASEKLFF. The full variable domain, in which reference TRBV5-1 and TRBJ1-4 provide the parts outside the CDR3, is KAGVTQTPRYLIKTRGQQVTLSCSPISGHRSVSWYQQTPGQGLQFLFEYFSETQRNKGNFPGRFSGRQFSNSRSEMNVSTLELGDSALYLCASSPSGASEKLFFGSGTQLSVL.

This clone qualifies as medium-sized. The rearrangement joins TRBV28 to TRBJ2-7; 7 nucleotides line up with TRBD2. With V trimmed by 5 bases and J by 4 bases, 11 bases remained unmatched. The germline CDR1 and CDR2 sequences are MDHEN and SYDVKM. This CDR3 contains 15 residues. DNA of the CDR3: TGTGCCAGCAGTAACAGACTAGCCACCTTTTACGAGCAGTACTTC. This codes for CASSNRLATFYEQYF.

This clone was observed a few times. The chain links TRBV6-8 to TRBJ1-1; D uncertain. Trimming pared 2 bases from V and 2 bases from J, leaving 3 bases between. Germline V lookup: CDR1 MNHGY, CDR2 SAAAGT. The CDR3 covers 12 residues. Here the CDR3 reads CASSYHNTEAFF. The CDR3 DNA reads as TGTGCCAGCAGTTACCACAACACTGAAGCTTTCTTT.

V is TRBV19 and J is TRBJ1-2; D gene ambiguous. Germline V lookup: CDR1 LNHDA, CDR2 SQIVND (reference sequence). The CDR3 has 13 residues. The germline V and J ends were trimmed by 7 bases and 4 bases, with 13 bases remaining between them. The CDR3 DNA reads as TGTGCCAGTACAATTGACGGCCTCTATGGCTACACCTTC. Translating it yields CASTIDGLYGYTF.

This clone was recorded at least ten times. The rearrangement uses TRBV11-3 and TRBJ2-3, with 7 bases aligning to TRBD2. The CDR3 contains 15 residues. Trimming removed 1 base from V and 6 bases from J; junction bases left unmatched: 7. Per germline, CDR1 SGHNT and CDR2 YENEEA. The CDR3 sequence is CASSLGGRARDTQYF. The CDR3 nucleotides are TGTGCCAGCAGCTTAGGTGGGAGGGCCCGGGATACGCAGTATTTT.

This clone was picked up a small number of times. This chain uses TRBV28 with TRBJ2-2, with 8 bases identical to TRBD1. There are 16 residues in the CDR3. From germline, CDR1 is MDHEN and CDR2 SYDVKM. Trimming cost V 5 bases and J 1 base; bases outside gene matches: 6. CDR3 residues: CASSPGQAGNTGELFF. The CDR3 nucleotides are TGTGCCAGCAGTCCGGGACAGGCGGGGAACACCGGGGAGCTGTTTTTT. Based on the CDR3 plus reference TRBV28 and TRBJ2-2, the full variable domain is DVKVTQSSRYLVKRTGEKVFLECVQDMDHENMFWYRQDPGLGLRLIYFSYDVKMKEKGDIPEGYSVSREKKERFSLILESASTNQTSMYLCASSPGQAGNTGELFFGEGSRLTVL.

DNA for the CDR3: TGCGCCAGCAGCTTGGGCGGCAGCACAGATACGCAGTATTTT. Translating it yields CASSLGGSTDTQYF. The rearrangement links TRBV5-1 to TRBJ2-3; D not certain. Germline-derived CDR1 and CDR2 are SGHRS and YFSETQ. V was shortened by 0 bases and J by 0 bases, with 5 bases between the two germline ends. The CDR3 runs 14 residues.

The V call is TRBV6-8, the J call TRBJ1-1; D not resolved. V lost 5 bases and J 4 bases, leaving 11 bases between the germline ends. Germline V gene sequence: CDR1 MNHGY, CDR2 SAAAGT. The CDR3 totals 13 residues. The CDR3 is CASSTASSTEAFF. In nucleotides, the CDR3 is TGTGCCAGCAGTACGGCTTCGAGCACTGAAGCTTTCTTT.

This clone was observed many times. The V gene is TRBV6-8, the J gene TRBJ2-1; unclear D gene. Trimming removed 5 bases from V and 5 bases from J, with 16 bases in between. Germline-derived CDR1 and CDR2 are MNHGY and SAAAGT. The CDR3 totals 15 residues. The CDR3 sequence is CASSEPRSSNNEQFF. CDR3 DNA: TGTGCCAGCAGTGAGCCCCGCAGTTCTAACAATGAGCAGTTCTTC.

This clone was detected ten times or more. This chain uses TRBV11-3 with TRBJ1-1; TRBD1 aligns across 9 bases. This CDR3 spans 16 amino acids. With 3 bases clipped from V and 1 base from J, the junction kept 6 bases outside the gene matches. CDR1 and CDR2 (germline): SGHNT, YENEEA. CDR3 coding DNA: TGTGCCAGCAGCTTCGGGACAGGGTATTCGAACACTGAAGCTTTCTTT. Encoded protein: CASSFGTGYSNTEAFF.

The chain joins TRBV18 to TRBJ2-2; no reliable D call. This CDR3 is built from 16 residues. Trimming removed 3 bases at V and 1 base at J, with 12 bases between. Germline CDR1 KGHSH, CDR2 LQKENI. The chain's CDR3 is CASSPSTPGNTGELFF. DNA of the CDR3: TGTGCCAGCTCACCGTCGACTCCAGGGAACACCGGGGAGCTGTTTTTT.

This clone has just a few counts. V usage is TRBV6-8 and J usage is TRBJ2-5, with 14 bases identical to TRBD2. The CDR3 extends over 20 amino acids. The trim removed 2 bases at V and 1 base at J, leaving 12 bases unmatched. Germline V gene lookup returns CDR1 MNHGY and CDR2 SAAAGT. For the CDR3, the DNA is TGTGCCAGCAGTTACCCTCCGGGACTAGCGGGAGAAGGAGGCCAAGAGACCCAGTACTTC. The encoded protein is CASSYPPGLAGEGGQETQYF.

The chain combines TRBV28 with TRBJ2-7; no definite D call. Trimming removed 8 bases from V and 0 bases from J, with 11 bases in between. CDR1 MDHEN and CDR2 SYDVKM come from the germline V gene. The CDR3 runs to 13 residues. The CDR3 DNA follows: TGTGCCAGCTGCGTGCAGTCCTCCTACGAGCAGTACTTC. Protein product: CASCVQSSYEQYF.

This clone was seen many times. The chain is built from TRBV11-3 and TRBJ1-3; D is ambiguous. Germline CDR1 SGHNT, CDR2 YENEEA. V lost 4 bases, J lost 4 bases, and 14 bases lay in between. This CDR3 region has 15 residues. The CDR3 DNA sequence: TGTGCCAGCAGCTATGGAGCTGCTAGGGGAAACACCATATATTTT. Amino acid sequence: CASSYGAARGNTIYF.

This clone was seen more than once but under ten times. The chain couples TRBV1 to TRBJ1-2. TRBV1 is a pseudogene segment. The CDR3 loop spans 14 amino acids. This CDR3 is CASSQEQGRGGYTF. CDR3 nucleotides: TGCGCCAGCAGCCAAGAGCAGGGGAGGGGTGGCTACACCTTC.

This clone has at least ten counts. J is TRBJ2-1 and V is TRBV11-3; 8 bases agree with TRBD2. Germline values: CDR1 SGHNT, CDR2 YENEEA. The J segment lost 6 bases and the V segment lost 6 bases, leaving 7 bases of the junction unmatched. The CDR3 extends over 14 amino acids. CDR3 nucleotides: TGTGCCAGCAGGAGACTAGCGCTCCCCAATGAGCAGTTCTTC. It codes for CASRRLALPNEQFF.

This clone was detected only a few times. The chain uses TRBV10-3 and TRBJ2-1, with TRBD2 identical over 10 bases. J was trimmed by 6 bases and V by 4 bases; bases with no gene match: 3. Germline assignment: CDR1 ENHRY and CDR2 SYGVKD. The CDR3 has 14 residues. CDR3 amino acids: CAISASGRANEQFF. The CDR3 coding sequence is TGTGCCATCAGTGCGAGCGGGAGGGCCAATGAGCAGTTCTTC.

The chain uses TRBV5-1 and TRBJ1-5, with unresolved D. Germline lookup yields CDR1 SGHRS and CDR2 YFSETQ. This CDR3 spans 14 amino acids. Between the trimmed V and J ends, which lost 2 bases and 7 bases, there was a span of 13 bases. The CDR3 DNA reads as TGCGCCAGCAGCTTATGGGGTAGTAGACAGCCCCAGCATTTT. Amino acid sequence: CASSLWGSRQPQHF.

This clone was seen a few times. This chain joins TRBV2 and TRBJ1-2, with a possible D match to TRBD1 (6 bases). V shed 3 bases and J shed 4 bases, with 6 bases lying between them. CDR1 is SNHLY and CDR2 is FYNNEI in the germline V gene. CDR3 length: 12 amino acids. The CDR3 sequence is CASSEDSYGYTF. The CDR3 bases are TGTGCCAGCAGTGAGGACAGCTATGGCTACACCTTC.

This chain joins TRBV5-1 and TRBJ1-4; D remains unclear. CDR1 and CDR2 (germline): SGHRS, YFSETQ. The CDR3 spans 14 residues. Trimming shortened V by 0 bases and J by 5 bases, and 8 bases separated the two germline ends. CDR3 amino acids: CASSLASVNEKLFF. The CDR3 DNA is TGCGCCAGCAGCTTGGCTTCAGTGAATGAAAAACTGTTTTTT.

This clone was counted a few times. V gene TRBV11-3 combines with J gene TRBJ2-7; D might be TRBD1 (6 bases). This CDR3 comprises 15 residues. Germline CDR1 is SGHNT and CDR2 is YENEEA. The V and J ends lost 5 bases and 5 bases respectively, with 19 bases between them. CDR3 residues: CASSLFHREFHEQYF. The DNA of the CDR3 is TGTGCCAGCAGCCTTTTCCACAGGGAATTCCACGAGCAGTACTTC.